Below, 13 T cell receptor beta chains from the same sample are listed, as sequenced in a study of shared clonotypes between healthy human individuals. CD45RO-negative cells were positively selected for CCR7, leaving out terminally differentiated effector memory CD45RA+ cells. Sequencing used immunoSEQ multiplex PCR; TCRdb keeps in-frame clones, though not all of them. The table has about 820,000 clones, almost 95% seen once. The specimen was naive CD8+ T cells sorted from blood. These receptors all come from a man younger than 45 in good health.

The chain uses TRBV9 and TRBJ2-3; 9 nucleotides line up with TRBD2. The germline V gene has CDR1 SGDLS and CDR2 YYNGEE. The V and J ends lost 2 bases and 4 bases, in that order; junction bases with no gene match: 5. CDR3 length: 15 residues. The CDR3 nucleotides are TGTGCCAGCAGCGTTAGCGGGAGAGGGTCAGATACGCAGTATTTT. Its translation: CASSVSGRGSDTQYF.

The CDR3 DNA follows: TGTGCCAGCAGCGGCCTCCAAGAGACCCAGTACTTC. Translating gives CASSGLQETQYF. The chain carries TRBV9 and TRBJ2-5; no definite D call. The CDR3 runs to 12 residues. V was pared by 3 bases and J by 1 base, with 4 bases between. Per the germline V gene, CDR1 is SGDLS and CDR2 is YYNGEE.

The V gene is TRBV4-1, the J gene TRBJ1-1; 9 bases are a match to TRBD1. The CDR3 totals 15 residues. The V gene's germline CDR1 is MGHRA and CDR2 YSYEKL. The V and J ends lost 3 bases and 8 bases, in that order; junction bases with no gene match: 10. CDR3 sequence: CASSQVGTGRNEAFF. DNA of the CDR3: TGCGCCAGCAGCCAGGTCGGGACAGGGAGGAACGAAGCTTTCTTT.

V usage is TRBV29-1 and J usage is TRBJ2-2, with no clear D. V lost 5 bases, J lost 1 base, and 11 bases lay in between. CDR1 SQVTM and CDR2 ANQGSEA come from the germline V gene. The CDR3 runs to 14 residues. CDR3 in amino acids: CSVLGWGNTGELFF. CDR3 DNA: TGCAGCGTTTTAGGTTGGGGGAACACCGGGGAGCTGTTTTTT.

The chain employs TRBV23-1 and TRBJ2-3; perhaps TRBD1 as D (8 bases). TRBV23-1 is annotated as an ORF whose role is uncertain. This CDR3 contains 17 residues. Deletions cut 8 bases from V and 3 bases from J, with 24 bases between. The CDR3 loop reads CASSSAGAGGWTDTQYF. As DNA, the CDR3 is TGCGCCAGCTCCTCTGCGGGGGCAGGGGGCTGGACAGATACGCAGTATTTT.

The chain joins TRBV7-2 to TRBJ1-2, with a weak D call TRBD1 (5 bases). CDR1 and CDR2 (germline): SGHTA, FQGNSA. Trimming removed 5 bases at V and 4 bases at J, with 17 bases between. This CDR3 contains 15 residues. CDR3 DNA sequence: TGTGCCAGCAGCAAAAGGGGACTGGCATCCTATGGCTACACCTTC. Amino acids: CASSKRGLASYGYTF.

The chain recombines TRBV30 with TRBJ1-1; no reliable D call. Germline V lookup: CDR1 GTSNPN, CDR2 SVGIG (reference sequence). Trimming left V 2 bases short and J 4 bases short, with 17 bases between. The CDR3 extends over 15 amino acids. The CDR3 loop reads CAWSLLSSRGTEAFF. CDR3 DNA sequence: TGTGCCTGGAGTCTTCTATCATCGCGGGGCACTGAAGCTTTCTTT.

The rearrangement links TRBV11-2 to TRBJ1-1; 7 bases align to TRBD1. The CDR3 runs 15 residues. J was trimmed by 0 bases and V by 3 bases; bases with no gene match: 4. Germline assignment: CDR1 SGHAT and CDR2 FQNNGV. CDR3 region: CASSFDRDLNTEAFF. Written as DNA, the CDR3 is TGTGCCAGCAGCTTCGACAGGGACCTGAACACTGAAGCTTTCTTT.

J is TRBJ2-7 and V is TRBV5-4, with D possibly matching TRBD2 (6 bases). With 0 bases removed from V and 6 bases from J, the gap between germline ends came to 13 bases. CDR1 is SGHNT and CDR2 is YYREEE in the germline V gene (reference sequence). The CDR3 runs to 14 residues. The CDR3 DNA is TGTGCCAGCAGCTTGGGCGCGGGACCCCTCGAGCAGTACTTC. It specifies CASSLGAGPLEQYF.

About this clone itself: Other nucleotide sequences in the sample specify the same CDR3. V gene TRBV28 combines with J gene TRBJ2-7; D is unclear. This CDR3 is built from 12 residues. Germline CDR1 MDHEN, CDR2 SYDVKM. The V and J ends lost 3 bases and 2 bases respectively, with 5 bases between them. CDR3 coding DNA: TGTGCCAGCAGTTTGCGTACCTACGAGCAGTACTTC. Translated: CASSLRTYEQYF.

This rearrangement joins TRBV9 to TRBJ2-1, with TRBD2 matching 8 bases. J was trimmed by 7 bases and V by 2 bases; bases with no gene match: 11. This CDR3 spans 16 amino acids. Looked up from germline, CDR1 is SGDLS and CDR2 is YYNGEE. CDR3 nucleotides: TGTGCCAGCAGCGTTAGTAGTGCGGGAGGAGGAAATGAGCAGTTCTTC. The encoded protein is CASSVSSAGGGNEQFF.

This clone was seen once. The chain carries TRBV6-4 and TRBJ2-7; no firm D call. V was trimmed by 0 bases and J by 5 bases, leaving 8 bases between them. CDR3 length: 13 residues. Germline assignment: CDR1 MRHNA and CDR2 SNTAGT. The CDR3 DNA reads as TGTGCCAGCAGTGACTCGTACGGAAACGAGCAGTACTTC. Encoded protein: CASSDSYGNEQYF.

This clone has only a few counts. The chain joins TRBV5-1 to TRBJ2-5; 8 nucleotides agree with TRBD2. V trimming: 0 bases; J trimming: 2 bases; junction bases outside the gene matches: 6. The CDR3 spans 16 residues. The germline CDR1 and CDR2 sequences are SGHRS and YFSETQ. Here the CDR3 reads CASSLGVAGIQETQYF. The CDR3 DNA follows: TGCGCCAGCAGCTTGGGGGTAGCGGGAATACAAGAGACCCAGTACTTC.